This T cell receptor beta chain was retrieved from a study of blood T cells in healthy people across ages. The CDR3 covers 13 residues. Per germline, CDR1 MNHEY and CDR2 SVGAGI. Primed by a sample-barcoded 5' primer and a J-beta primer mix, a second PCR proceeded for about 6 to 12 cycles. TCRdb itself ran the 5' RACE reads through MiXCR, one entry per CDR3 protein. The repertoire holds 800,000 or so distinct CDR3 sequences, with 25% as singletons. As concerns this clonotype: Relative to the germline gene, one junction end is altered; a read error may explain this.

This same sample was also taken into another study, of T cells of mothers and their children.

The V call is TRBV6-5, the J call TRBJ2-7; D is unresolved. The sequencing sample was made of blood. The TCR comes from a boy younger than 18 in good health. CDR3 sequence: CASSPRGTYGQYF. The CDR3 DNA reads as TGTGCCAGCAGTCCCCGTGGAACCTACGGGCAGTACTTC.